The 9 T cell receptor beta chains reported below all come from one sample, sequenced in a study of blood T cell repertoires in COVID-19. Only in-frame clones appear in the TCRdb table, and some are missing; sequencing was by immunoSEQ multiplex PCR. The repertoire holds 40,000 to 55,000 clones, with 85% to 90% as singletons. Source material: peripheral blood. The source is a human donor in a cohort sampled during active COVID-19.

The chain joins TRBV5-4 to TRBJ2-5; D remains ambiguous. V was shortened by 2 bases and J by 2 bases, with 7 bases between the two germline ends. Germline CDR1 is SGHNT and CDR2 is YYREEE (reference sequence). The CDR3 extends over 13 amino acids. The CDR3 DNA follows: TGTGCCAGCAGCTTATTAGTACAAGAGACCCAGTACTTC. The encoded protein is CASSLLVQETQYF.

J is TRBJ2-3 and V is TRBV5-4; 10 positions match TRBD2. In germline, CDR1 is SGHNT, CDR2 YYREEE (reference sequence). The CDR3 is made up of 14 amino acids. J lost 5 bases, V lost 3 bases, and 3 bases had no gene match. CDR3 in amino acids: CASSSSSGGDTQYF. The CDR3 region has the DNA TGTGCCAGCAGCTCGTCTAGCGGGGGAGATACGCAGTATTTT.

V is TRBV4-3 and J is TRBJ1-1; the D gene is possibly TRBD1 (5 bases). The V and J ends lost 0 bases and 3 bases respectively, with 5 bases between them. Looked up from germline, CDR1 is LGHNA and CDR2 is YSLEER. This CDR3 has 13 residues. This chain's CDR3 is CASSQEGDTEAFF. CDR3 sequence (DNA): TGCGCCAGCAGCCAAGAAGGGGACACTGAAGCTTTCTTT.

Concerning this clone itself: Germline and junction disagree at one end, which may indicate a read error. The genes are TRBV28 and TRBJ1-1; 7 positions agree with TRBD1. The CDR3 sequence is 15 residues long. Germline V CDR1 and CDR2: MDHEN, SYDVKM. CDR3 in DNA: TGTGCCAGCCGTTTTGGAGGGGGCTTGGACACTGAAGCTTTCTTT. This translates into CASRFGGGLDTEAFF.

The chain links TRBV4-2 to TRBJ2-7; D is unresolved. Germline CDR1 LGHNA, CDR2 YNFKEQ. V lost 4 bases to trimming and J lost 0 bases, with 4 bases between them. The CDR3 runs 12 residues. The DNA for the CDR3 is TGTGCCAGCAGCCTCAGCTCCTACGAGCAGTACTTC. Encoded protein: CASSLSSYEQYF.

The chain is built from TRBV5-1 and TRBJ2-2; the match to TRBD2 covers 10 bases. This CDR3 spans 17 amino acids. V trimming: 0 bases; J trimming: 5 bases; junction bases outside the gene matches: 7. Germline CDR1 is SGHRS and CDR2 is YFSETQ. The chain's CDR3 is CASSLGLAGARTGELFF. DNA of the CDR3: TGCGCCAGCAGCTTGGGGCTAGCGGGGGCCCGAACCGGGGAGCTGTTTTTT.

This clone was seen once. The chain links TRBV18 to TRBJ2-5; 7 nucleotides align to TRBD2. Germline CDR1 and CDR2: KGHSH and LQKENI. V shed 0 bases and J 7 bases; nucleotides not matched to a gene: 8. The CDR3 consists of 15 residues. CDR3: CASSPPETSIGTQYF. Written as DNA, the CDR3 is TGTGCCAGCTCACCACCGGAGACTAGCATCGGGACCCAGTACTTC.

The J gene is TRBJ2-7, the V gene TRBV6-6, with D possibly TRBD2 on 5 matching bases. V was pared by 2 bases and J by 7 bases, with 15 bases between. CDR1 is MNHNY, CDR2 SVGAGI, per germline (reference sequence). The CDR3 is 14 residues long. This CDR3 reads CASSYTPGWGEQYV. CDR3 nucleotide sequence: TGTGCCAGCAGTTACACCCCGGGGTGGGGAGAGCAGTACGTC.

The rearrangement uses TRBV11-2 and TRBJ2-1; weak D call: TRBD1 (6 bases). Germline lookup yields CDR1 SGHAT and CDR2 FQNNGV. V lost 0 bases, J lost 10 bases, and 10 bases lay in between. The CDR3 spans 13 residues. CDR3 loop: CASSLDRGGEQFF. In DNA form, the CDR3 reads TGTGCCAGCAGCTTAGACAGGGGTGGAGAGCAGTTCTTC.